This TCR beta chain was sequenced for a study of T cells in Graves' hyperthyroidism and ophthalmopathy. Exclusion of a patient resulted from uncontrolled infection, other autoimmune disease, pregnancy or lactation. Fresh 10 ml peripheral blood yielded PBMCs. Regions amplified from RNA transcripts were the TCR beta CDR3 regions. The study used the HTBI primer set for a first-round RT-PCR of the TCR CDR3. A single record per CDR3 protein comes from TCRdb applying MiXCR to the multiplex PCR reads. The sample has around 350,000 distinct CDR3 sequences, approximately 25% seen once. The V gene's germline CDR1 is KGHSH and CDR2 LQKENI. The V segment lost 6 bases and the J segment 3 bases; nucleotides outside the gene matches: 5. The CDR3 covers 14 residues.

Material for sequencing was blood. This clonotype was obtained from a man aged 50 to 60 with Graves' hyperthyroidism. The chain combines TRBV18 with TRBJ2-7; 10 bases line up with TRBD1. CDR3 region: CASSTGGSHYEQYF. CDR3 DNA: TGTGCCAGCTCGACAGGGGGCTCCCACTACGAGCAGTACTTC.